What follows are 24 T cell receptor beta chains derived from one specimen sequenced in a study of Ad26.COV2.S vaccination and SARS-CoV-2 variants. Generated by immunoSEQ multiplex PCR, the TCRdb table keeps only in-frame clones and is missing some. The data show 400,000 to 450,000 clones, over 75% seen once. Regarding treatment: roughly 18 received Ad26.COV2.S at low or high dose, single or two shots; roughly five received placebo; per-sample allocation not given. The samples were gathered on day 63 after the first injection of vaccine or placebo. Material: peripheral blood, obtained in a trial of Ad26.COV2.S vaccine versus placebo. The source is a person between 18 and 65 years old who received the Ad26.COV2.S COVID-19 vaccine or a placebo.

This clone was observed a few times. The gene calls are TRBV7-9 and TRBJ1-4; unclear D gene. Trimming removed 1 base at V and 5 bases at J, with 11 bases between. The CDR3 is 15 amino acids. CDR1 and CDR2 from the germline V gene are SEHNR and FQNEAQ (reference sequence). CDR3 nucleotide sequence: TGTGCCAGCAGCTTAGACTCTGGACTAAATGAAAAACTGTTTTTT. Translating gives CASSLDSGLNEKLFF.

The J gene is TRBJ1-1, the V gene TRBV6-5, with D hard to call. The CDR3 runs 12 residues. Germline lookup yields CDR1 MNHEY and CDR2 SVGAGI. Trimming took 1 base from V and 8 from J, leaving 8 bases between them. The CDR3, as DNA: TGTGCCAGCAGTTACTGGACCGGGGAAGCTTTCTTT. It codes for CASSYWTGEAFF.

The gene calls are TRBV6-5 and TRBJ1-3; D is uncertain. Trimming left V 6 bases short and J 1 base short, with 10 bases between. CDR1 MNHEY and CDR2 SVGAGI come from the germline V gene. The CDR3 covers 14 residues. The chain's CDR3 is CASRPDTSGNTIYF. CDR3 sequence (DNA): TGTGCCAGCAGGCCCGACACGTCTGGAAACACCATATATTTT.

In nucleotides, the CDR3 is TGCGCCAGCAGCTTGGCAGGGGCCTTCTCTAGCACAGATACGCAGTATTTT. Protein: CASSLAGAFSSTDTQYF. The J gene is TRBJ2-3, the V gene TRBV5-1; perhaps TRBD1 as D (6 bases). Germline CDR1 SGHRS, CDR2 YFSETQ. Deletions cut 0 bases from V and 0 bases from J, with 14 bases between. This CDR3 contains 17 residues.

This sequence joins TRBV6-5 and TRBJ1-5, with unresolved D. The CDR3 contains 14 residues. Trimming took off 4 bases at V and 3 bases at J, with 10 bases between the two ends. Germline CDR1 is MNHEY and CDR2 is SVGAGI. The CDR3 nucleotides are TGTGCCAGCAGTTCATCGGCAGACAATCAGCCCCAGCATTTT. It is translated as CASSSSADNQPQHF.

The chain employs TRBV7-2 and TRBJ2-2; 8 bases are a match to TRBD1. This CDR3 spans 15 amino acids. Germline V CDR1 and CDR2: SGHTA, FQGNSA. V shed 2 bases and J 3 bases; nucleotides not matched to a gene: 2. CDR3 sequence: CASSLRTGYTGELFF. In DNA form, the CDR3 reads TGTGCCAGCAGCTTAAGGACAGGGTACACCGGGGAGCTGTTTTTT.

Only one count was recorded for this clone. The chain has TRBV14 and TRBJ1-3, with 8 bases lining up with TRBD1. After removal of 0 bases from V and 3 bases from J, the junction contained 7 bases not matched to a gene. This CDR3 spans 17 amino acids. Germline values: CDR1 SGHDN, CDR2 FVKESK. In DNA, the CDR3 is TGTGCCAGCAGCCAAGACGTTCAGGGGGCTAGTGGAAACACCATATATTTT. It encodes CASSQDVQGASGNTIYF.

This chain joins TRBV28 and TRBJ2-1; TRBD2 aligns across 9 bases. This CDR3 contains 14 residues. V was clipped by 1 base and J by 7 bases; unmatched bases: 2. Germline CDR1 and CDR2: MDHEN and SYDVKM. CDR3 sequence (DNA): TGTGCCAGCAGTTTATTAGCGGGAGCAAATGAGCAGTTCTTC. This encodes CASSLLAGANEQFF.

The CDR3 reads CASSFKGKRTEAFF. The CDR3 nucleotides are TGTGCCAGCAGTTTTAAGGGTAAACGAACTGAAGCTTTCTTT. The J gene is TRBJ1-1, the V gene TRBV27; the D is unclear. Deletions cut 3 bases from V and 5 bases from J, with 13 bases between. The CDR3 has 14 residues. Germline CDR1 MNHEY, CDR2 SMNVEV (reference sequence).

This clone was picked up a small number of times. The chain uses TRBV7-8 and TRBJ1-5; 9 nucleotides align to TRBD1. V lost 2 bases to trimming and J lost 7 bases; unmatched junction nucleotides: 6. CDR3 size: 15 residues. CDR1 and CDR2 from the germline V gene are SGHVS and FQNEAQ. The CDR3 region has the DNA TGTGCCAGCAGCTTAACAGGGGGCGCTGGCCAGCCCCAGCATTTT. Translation: CASSLTGGAGQPQHF.

This clone was seen just once. The chain joins TRBV6-5 to TRBJ1-1; tentative D call: TRBD1 (5 bases). The CDR3 runs 13 residues. V lost 8 bases and J 0 bases, leaving 10 bases between the germline ends. The V gene's germline CDR1 is MNHEY and CDR2 SVGAGI. CDR3 protein: CASVGDLNTEAFF. CDR3 in DNA: TGTGCCAGCGTGGGGGATTTGAACACTGAAGCTTTCTTT.

This clone has a single count. V is TRBV5-3 and J is TRBJ1-6; D unclear. TRBV5-3 is annotated as an ORF whose role is uncertain. CDR3 length: 11 amino acids. The V end was cut by 2 bases, the J end by 14 bases, with 8 bases between. CDR3 nucleotide sequence: TGTGCCAGAAGCTTTGTTTTAACCCTCCACTTT. It is translated as CARSFVLTLHF.

The genes are TRBV19 and TRBJ2-1, with D perhaps TRBD2 (6 bases). V lost 6 bases to trimming and J lost 5 bases, with 17 bases between them. This CDR3 is built from 15 residues. Germline CDR1 LNHDA, CDR2 SQIVND (reference sequence). As DNA, the CDR3 is TGTGCCAGTAGACTACCTGAGCGGGCTAACAATGAGCAGTTCTTC. Encoded protein: CASRLPERANNEQFF.

The V call is TRBV5-4, the J call TRBJ1-4, with 8 bases that match TRBD1. Looked up from germline, CDR1 is SGHNT and CDR2 is YYREEE (reference sequence). V dropped 5 bases and J dropped 8; count of bases not matched to a gene: 8. The CDR3 has 14 residues. The CDR3 here is CASRPGQGGEKLFF. For the CDR3, the DNA is TGTGCCAGCAGACCCGGACAGGGAGGAGAAAAACTGTTTTTT.

V gene TRBV30 combines with J gene TRBJ2-1, with D perhaps assigned TRBD1 or TRBD2 (5 bases each). The CDR3 has 10 amino acids. V dropped 5 bases and J dropped 12 bases, with 11 bases sitting between them. CDR1 GTSNPN and CDR2 SVGIG come from the germline V gene (reference sequence). This CDR3 is CAWGGARQFF. The CDR3 DNA reads TGTGCCTGGGGGGGTGCCAGGCAGTTCTTC.

This chain connects TRBV7-3 to TRBJ2-3; D not certain. V was shortened by 3 bases and J by 4 bases, with 8 bases between the two germline ends. The CDR3 has 13 amino acids. Germline V CDR1 and CDR2: SGHTA, FQGTGA. CDR3 amino acids: CASSFPGADTQYF. CDR3 sequence (DNA): TGTGCCAGCAGCTTCCCCGGCGCAGATACGCAGTATTTT.

The V and J genes are TRBV7-9 and TRBJ2-7; TRBD1 matches at 8 bases. Germline-derived CDR1 and CDR2 are SEHNR and FQNEAQ (reference sequence). The ends lost 1 base at V and 4 bases at J; junction bases unmatched: 9. CDR3 length: 16 amino acids. The CDR3 DNA follows: TGTGCCAGCAGCTTAGTAAATAACAGGGGGGTTTACGAGCAGTACTTC. It yields the protein CASSLVNNRGVYEQYF.

This sequence joins TRBV10-3 and TRBJ1-5, with D possibly TRBD1 on 5 matching bases. Trimming removed 10 bases at V and 0 bases at J, with 22 bases between. The CDR3 is made up of 17 amino acids. Germline CDR1 reads ENHRY; CDR2 reads SYGVKD. DNA for the CDR3: TGTGCCACCAAAGTCGGCAGGGCGGGATCTAGCAATCAGCCCCAGCATTTT. Its protein product is CATKVGRAGSSNQPQHF.

CDR3 in DNA: TGTGCCAGCAGCTTAAGCCGGGTCACAGATACGCAGTATTTT. Translating gives CASSLSRVTDTQYF. The chain joins TRBV7-9 to TRBJ2-3, with D hard to call. V lost 2 bases, J lost 2 bases, and 8 bases lay in between. The V gene's germline CDR1 is SEHNR and CDR2 FQNEAQ (reference sequence). The CDR3 is 14 residues long.

The chain is built from TRBV6-6 and TRBJ2-4; D may be TRBD1 (6 bases). The CDR3 is 13 amino acids. Germline V gene data show CDR1 as MNHNY and CDR2 as SVGAGI (reference sequence). Between the trimmed V and J ends, which lost 6 bases and 1 base, there was a span of 7 bases. The CDR3 DNA is TGTGCCAGCAGGGACAGCGCCAAAAACATTCAGTACTTC. Its protein product is CASRDSAKNIQYF.

The chain employs TRBV5-4 and TRBJ1-5; D might be TRBD1 (6 bases). Looked up from germline, CDR1 is SGHNT and CDR2 is YYREEE (reference sequence). V lost 4 bases to trimming and J lost 7 bases, with 12 bases between them. The CDR3 is 13 residues long. The CDR3 sequence: CASSADRNQPQHF. CDR3 bases: TGTGCCAGCAGCGCTGACAGGAACCAGCCCCAGCATTTT. The entire variable domain, with the rest obtained from reference TRBV5-4 and TRBJ1-5, is as follows: ETGVTQSPTHLIKTRGQQVTLRCSSQSGHNTVSWYQQALGQGPQFIFQYYREEENGRGNFPPRFSGLQFPNYSSELNVNALELDDSALYLCASSADRNQPQHFGDGTRLSIL.

The rearrangement uses TRBV5-4 and TRBJ2-2; TRBD2 matches at 12 bases. Germline V lookup: CDR1 SGHNT, CDR2 YYREEE (reference sequence). The V segment lost 2 bases and the J segment 2 bases; nucleotides outside the gene matches: 1. The CDR3 runs to 16 residues. Here the CDR3 DNA reads TGTGCCAGCAGCTTACTAGCGGGAGGAAACACCGGGGAGCTGTTTTTT. This codes for CASSLLAGGNTGELFF. The whole variable domain, remainder taken from reference TRBV5-4 and TRBJ2-2, is ETGVTQSPTHLIKTRGQQVTLRCSSQSGHNTVSWYQQALGQGPQFIFQYYREEENGRGNFPPRFSGLQFPNYSSELNVNALELDDSALYLCASSLLAGGNTGELFFGEGSRLTVL.

This chain links TRBV4-3 with TRBJ2-1; D tentatively reads TRBD1 or TRBD2 (5 bases each). V lost 2 bases, J lost 12 bases, and 14 bases lay in between. This CDR3 has 13 amino acids. CDR1 is LGHNA, CDR2 YSLEER, per germline. CDR3: CASSQISTGRQFF. CDR3 coding DNA: TGCGCCAGCAGCCAAATTAGTACGGGACGGCAGTTCTTC.

The rearrangement links TRBV12-3 or TRBV12-4 to TRBJ2-1; D call uncertain. CDR3 size: 11 residues. V was shortened by 3 bases and J by 12 bases, with 9 bases between the two germline ends. CDR3 loop: CASSLRMGQFF. The CDR3 DNA is TGTGCCAGCAGTTTGAGGATGGGGCAGTTCTTC.